This T cell receptor beta chain is drawn from a study of T cell changes during pregnancy in multiple sclerosis. The germline CDR1 and CDR2 sequences are SGHTA and FQGNSA. Germline trimming cut 5 bases from V and 5 bases from J; bases unmatched to any gene: 6. CDR3 length: 14 residues. Repertoires were generated with immunoSEQ multiplex PCR, while TCRdb's copy carries only in-frame clones and drops some. This table holds roughly 93,000 clones, just over 90% found once. The chain uses TRBV7-2 and TRBJ2-1, with 7 bases identical to TRBD2. Sequenced here: peripheral blood, sampled after pregnancy. This receptor was taken from a female donor in good health, enrolled as a control in a pregnancy study. CDR3 coding DNA: TGTGCCAGCAGCCGCCGGGACTACAACAATGAGCAGTTCTTC. Its protein is CASSRRDYNNEQFF.